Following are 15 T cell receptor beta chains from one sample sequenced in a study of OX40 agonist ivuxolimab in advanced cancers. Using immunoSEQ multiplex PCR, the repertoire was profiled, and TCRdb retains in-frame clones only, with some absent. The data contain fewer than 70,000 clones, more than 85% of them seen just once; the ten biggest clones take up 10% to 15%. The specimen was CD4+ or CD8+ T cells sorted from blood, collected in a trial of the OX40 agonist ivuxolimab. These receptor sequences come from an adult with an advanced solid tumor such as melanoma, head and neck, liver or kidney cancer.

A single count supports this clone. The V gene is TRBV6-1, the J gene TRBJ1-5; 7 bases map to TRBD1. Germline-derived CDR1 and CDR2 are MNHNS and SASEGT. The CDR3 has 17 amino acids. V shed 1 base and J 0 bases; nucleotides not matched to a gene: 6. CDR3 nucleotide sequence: TGTGCCAGCAGTGAAGTAGGGGGCCTATCTAGCAATCAGCCCCAGCATTTT. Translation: CASSEVGGLSSNQPQHF.

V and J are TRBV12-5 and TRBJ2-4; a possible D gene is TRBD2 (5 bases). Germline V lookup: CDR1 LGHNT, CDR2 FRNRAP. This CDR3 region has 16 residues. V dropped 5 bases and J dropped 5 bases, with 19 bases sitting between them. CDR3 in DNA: TGTGCTAGTGGTGTATCGGACTGCACCACGGAAAACATTCAGTACTTC. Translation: CASGVSDCTTENIQYF.

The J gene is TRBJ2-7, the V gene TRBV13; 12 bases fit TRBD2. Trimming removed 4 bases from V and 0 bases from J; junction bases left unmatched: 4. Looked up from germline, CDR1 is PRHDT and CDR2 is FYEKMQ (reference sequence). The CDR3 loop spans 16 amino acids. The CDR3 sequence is CASSWRTSGTSYEQYF. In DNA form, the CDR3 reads TGTGCCAGCAGCTGGAGGACTAGCGGGACCTCCTACGAGCAGTACTTC. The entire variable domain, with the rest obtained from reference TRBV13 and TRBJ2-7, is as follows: AAGVIQSPRHLIKEKRETATLKCYPIPRHDTVYWYQQGPGQDPQFLISFYEKMQSDKGSIPDRFSAQQFSDYHSELNMSSLELGDSALYFCASSWRTSGTSYEQYFGPGTRLTVT.

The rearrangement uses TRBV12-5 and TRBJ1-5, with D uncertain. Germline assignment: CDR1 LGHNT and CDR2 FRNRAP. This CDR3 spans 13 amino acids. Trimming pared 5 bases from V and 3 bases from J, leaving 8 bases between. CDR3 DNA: TGTGCTAGTGGTGTAAACTCCAATCAGCCCCAGCATTTT. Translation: CASGVNSNQPQHF.

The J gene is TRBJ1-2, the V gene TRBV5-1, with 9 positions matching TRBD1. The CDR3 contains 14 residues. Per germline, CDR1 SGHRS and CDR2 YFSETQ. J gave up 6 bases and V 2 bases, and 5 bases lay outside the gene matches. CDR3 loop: CASSLTGGRDGYTF. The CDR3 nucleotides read TGCGCCAGCAGCTTAACAGGGGGCAGAGATGGCTACACCTTC.

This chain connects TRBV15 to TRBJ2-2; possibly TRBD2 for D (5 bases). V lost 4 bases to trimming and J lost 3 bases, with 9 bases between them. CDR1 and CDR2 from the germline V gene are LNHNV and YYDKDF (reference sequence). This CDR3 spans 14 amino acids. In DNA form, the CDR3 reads TGTGCCACCAGCATCGGACTCCACACCGGGGAGCTGTTTTTT. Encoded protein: CATSIGLHTGELFF.

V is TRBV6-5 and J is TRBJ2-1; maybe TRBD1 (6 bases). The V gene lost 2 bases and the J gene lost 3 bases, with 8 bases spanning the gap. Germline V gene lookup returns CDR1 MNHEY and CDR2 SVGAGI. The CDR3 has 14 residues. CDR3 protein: CASSYQGGYNEQFF. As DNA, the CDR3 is TGTGCCAGCAGTTACCAAGGGGGCTACAATGAGCAGTTCTTC.

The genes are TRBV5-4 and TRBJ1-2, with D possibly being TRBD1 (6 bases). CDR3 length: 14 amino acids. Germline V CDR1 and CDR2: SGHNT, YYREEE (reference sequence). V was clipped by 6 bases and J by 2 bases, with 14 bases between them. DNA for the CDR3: TGTGCCAGCACCAAACAGGGTTTCAACTATGGCTACACCTTC. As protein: CASTKQGFNYGYTF.

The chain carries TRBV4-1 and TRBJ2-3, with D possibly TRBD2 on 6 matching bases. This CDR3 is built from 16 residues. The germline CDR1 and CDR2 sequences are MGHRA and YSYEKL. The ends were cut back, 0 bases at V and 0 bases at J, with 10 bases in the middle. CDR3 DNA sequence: TGCGCCAGCAGCCAAGAGGGAGCGGGTAGCACAGATACGCAGTATTTT. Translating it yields CASSQEGAGSTDTQYF.

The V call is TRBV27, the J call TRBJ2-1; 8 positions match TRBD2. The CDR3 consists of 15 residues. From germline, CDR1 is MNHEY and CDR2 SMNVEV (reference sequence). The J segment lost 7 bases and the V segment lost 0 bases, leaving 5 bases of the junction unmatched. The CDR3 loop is CASSLSRTSQNEQFF. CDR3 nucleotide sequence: TGTGCCAGCAGTTTATCGAGGACTAGCCAGAATGAGCAGTTCTTC.

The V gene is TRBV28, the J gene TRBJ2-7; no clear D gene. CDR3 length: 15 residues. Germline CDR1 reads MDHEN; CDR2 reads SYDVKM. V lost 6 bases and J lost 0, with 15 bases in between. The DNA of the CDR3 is TGTGCCAGCAGCTCCCCCAGAAGGCTCTCCTACGAGCAGTACTTC. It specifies CASSSPRRLSYEQYF.

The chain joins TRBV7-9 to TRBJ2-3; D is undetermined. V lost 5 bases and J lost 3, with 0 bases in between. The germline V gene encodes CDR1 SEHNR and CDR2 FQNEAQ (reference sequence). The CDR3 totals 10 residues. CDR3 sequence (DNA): TGTGCCAGCAGCACAGATACGCAGTATTTT. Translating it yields CASSTDTQYF.

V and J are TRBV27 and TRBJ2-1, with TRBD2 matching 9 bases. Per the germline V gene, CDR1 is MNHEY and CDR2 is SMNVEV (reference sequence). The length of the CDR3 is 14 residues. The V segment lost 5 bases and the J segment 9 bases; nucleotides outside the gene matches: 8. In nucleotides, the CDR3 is TGTGCCAGCAGTGCCGGGACTAGCATCTTTGAGCAGTTCTTC. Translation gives CASSAGTSIFEQFF.

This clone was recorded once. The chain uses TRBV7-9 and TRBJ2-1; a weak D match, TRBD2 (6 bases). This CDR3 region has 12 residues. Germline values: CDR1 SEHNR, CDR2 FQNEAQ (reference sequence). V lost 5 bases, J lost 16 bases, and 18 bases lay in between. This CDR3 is CASSLGGGALFF. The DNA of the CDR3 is TGTGCCAGCAGCCTCGGAGGCGGGGCACTATTCTTC.

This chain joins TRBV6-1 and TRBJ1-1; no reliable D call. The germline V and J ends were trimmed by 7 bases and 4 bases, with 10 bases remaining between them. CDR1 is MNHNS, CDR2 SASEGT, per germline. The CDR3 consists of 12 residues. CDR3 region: CASIGSTTEAFF. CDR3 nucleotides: TGTGCCAGCATTGGATCAACCACTGAAGCTTTCTTT.